The 28 T cell receptor beta chains below all came from one sample that was sequenced in a study of T cells after yellow fever vaccination (dated by TCRdb to the late 2010s). What this sample's treatment or condition label stands for: live attenuated yellow fever vaccine strain. Preparation of the library involved 5' RACE. The sequencer was an Illumina HiSeq 2500. TCRdb cleaned the public reads at Q25 with fastp, built clones with MiXCR and kept in-frame beta chains. Each record represents a unique CDR3 protein, reported with the most common genes and DNA among its rows. The sample yields around 150,000 distinct CDR3 sequences; 6% to 7.5% were counted once. 2.5% of the sample is in the top ten clones. Sample: CD4+ T cells sorted from PBMCs, taken 5 days after the first yellow fever vaccination. The receptors here all came from a man in his late teens or twenties who received the YFV17D yellow fever vaccine.

This clonotype was found a few times. This rearrangement joins TRBV19 to TRBJ2-1, with 8 bases aligning to TRBD2. The junction had 5 bases not matched to a gene; V was cut back by 5 bases and J by 8 bases. CDR3 size: 13 residues. Germline CDR1 LNHDA, CDR2 SQIVND (reference sequence). The DNA of the CDR3 is TGTGCCAGTAGTCCCCTAGCGGGCTATGAGCAGTTCTTC. It yields the protein CASSPLAGYEQFF.

This clonotype was found a few times. V usage is TRBV2 and J usage is TRBJ1-1, with D possibly matching TRBD1 (5 bases). The CDR3 consists of 14 residues. Germline V gives CDR1 SNHLY, CDR2 FYNNEI. Trimming left V 7 bases short and J 6 bases short, with 18 bases between. The CDR3 loop is CASNLEGGAAEAFF. The DNA of the CDR3 is TGTGCCAGCAATCTAGAGGGAGGGGCTGCTGAAGCTTTCTTT. Variable domain in full (rest from reference TRBV2 and TRBJ1-1): EPEVTQTPSHQVTQMGQEVILRCVPISNHLYFYWYRQILGQKVEFLVSFYNNEISEKSEIFDDQFSVERPDGSNFTLKIRSTKLEDSAMYFCASNLEGGAAEAFFGQGTRLTVV.

The V call is TRBV7-2, the J call TRBJ2-2; possible D gene TRBD1, 6 bases. The CDR3 has 14 amino acids. V was trimmed by 5 bases and J by 6 bases, leaving 13 bases between them. Looked up from germline, CDR1 is SGHTA and CDR2 is FQGNSA. CDR3 sequence (DNA): TGTGCCAGCAGCGAGTCAGGGGTAGCCGGGGAGCTGTTTTTT. It is translated as CASSESGVAGELFF.

This clonotype occurred a few times. CDR3 region: CASSFYSPHRGYEQYV. DNA of the CDR3: TGTGCCAGCAGTTTCTATTCCCCCCACAGGGGATACGAGCAGTACGTC. The chain has TRBV28 and TRBJ2-7; the match to TRBD1 covers 7 bases. V lost 3 bases to trimming and J lost 4 bases; unmatched junction nucleotides: 12. The germline V gene encodes CDR1 MDHEN and CDR2 SYDVKM. The CDR3 is 16 amino acids.

This clonotype was seen a handful of times. This rearrangement joins TRBV4-1 to TRBJ1-4, with D uncertain. The length of the CDR3 is 15 residues. V lost 3 bases to trimming and J lost 7 bases, with 15 bases between them. Per germline, CDR1 MGHRA and CDR2 YSYEKL. DNA of the CDR3: TGCGCCAGCAGCCATTCCCGGACGGGCGGTGAAAAACTGTTTTTT. It is translated as CASSHSRTGGEKLFF.

This clonotype came up a few times. The chain combines TRBV5-1 with TRBJ1-2; a possible D gene is TRBD1 (6 bases). Germline V CDR1 and CDR2: SGHRS, YFSETQ. The V end lost 4 bases, the J end lost 4 bases, and 17 bases lay between the germline ends. The CDR3 sequence is 15 residues long. CDR3 DNA sequence: TGCGCCAGCAGCCCGAACTACAGGGACCTCTATGGCTACACCTTC. It yields the protein CASSPNYRDLYGYTF.

The chain couples TRBV5-6 to TRBJ2-7; 11 positions match TRBD1. With V trimmed by 4 bases and J by 4 bases, 7 bases remained unmatched. This CDR3 spans 15 amino acids. Germline CDR1 is SGHDT and CDR2 is YYEEEE. The CDR3 sequence is CASSPLGQGAYEQYV. The CDR3 nucleotides are TGTGCCAGCAGCCCCCTCGGACAGGGGGCGTACGAGCAGTACGTC.

V is TRBV20-1 and J is TRBJ1-1; D unresolved. The CDR3 is made up of 15 amino acids. The germline V gene has CDR1 DFQATT and CDR2 SNEGSKA (reference sequence). V was shortened by 6 bases and J by 1 base, with 18 bases between the two germline ends. CDR3 sequence (DNA): TGCAGTGCCCCCACAGCGGAGTTAGGGAACACTGAAGCTTTCTTT. This encodes CSAPTAELGNTEAFF.

Ten or more counts support this clonotype. V gene TRBV20-1 combines with J gene TRBJ2-1; no definite D call. Looked up from germline, CDR1 is DFQATT and CDR2 is SNEGSKA (reference sequence). The CDR3 length is 15 residues. V was shortened by 1 base and J by 1 base, with 11 bases between the two germline ends. CDR3 loop: CSARVGGPSYNEQFF. The CDR3 region has the DNA TGCAGTGCTAGAGTGGGCGGTCCTTCCTACAATGAGCAGTTCTTC.

A word on this clonotype: One junction end does not reproduce the germline sequence, and a read error may be involved. The chain uses TRBV5-6 and TRBJ1-1, with D possibly matching TRBD1 (6 bases). Germline CDR1 SGHDT, CDR2 YYEEEE. CDR3 length equals 13 residues. The CDR3 loop is CASSLRGPRLGAF. CDR3 DNA sequence: TGTGCCAGCAGCTTACGGGGGCCTCGGTTAGGAGCTTTT.

This clonotype was seen repeatedly, ten times or more. The rearrangement joins TRBV10-3 to TRBJ2-7; 13 bases align to TRBD2. The CDR3 extends over 17 amino acids. Germline V gene sequence: CDR1 ENHRY, CDR2 SYGVKD. V lost 3 bases to trimming and J lost 0 bases; unmatched junction nucleotides: 5. As DNA, the CDR3 is TGTGCCATCAGTGACTGGACTAGCGGGGGCCGCTCCTACGAGCAGTACTTC. Amino acids: CAISDWTSGGRSYEQYF.

Of note for this clonotype: An end of the junction does not agree with germline; a read error may underlie this. This chain joins TRBV5-1 and TRBJ2-5; D not resolved. Germline CDR1 reads SGHRS; CDR2 reads YFSETQ. This CDR3 spans 15 amino acids. Written as DNA, the CDR3 is TGCGCCAGCAGCTTGGCCTCGTTGTACCAAGAGACCAAGTACTTC. This translates into CASSLASLYQETKYF. The variable domain in full, completed from reference TRBV5-1 and TRBJ2-5, reads KAGVTQTPRYLIKTRGQQVTLSCSPISGHRSVSWYQQTPGQGLQFLFEYFSETQRNKGNFPGRFSGRQFSNSRSEMNVSTLELGDSALYLCASSLASLYQETKYFGPGTRLLVL.

In this sample, this clonotype turned up many times. This sequence joins TRBV5-4 and TRBJ2-5, with a possible D match to TRBD2 (6 bases). The germline V gene has CDR1 SGHNT and CDR2 YYREEE (reference sequence). The CDR3 is 15 amino acids. Between the trimmed V and J ends, which lost 6 bases and 3 bases, there was a span of 18 bases. The CDR3 loop reads CASKRGGTLEETQYF. DNA of the CDR3: TGTGCCAGCAAGCGAGGAGGGACTCTAGAAGAGACCCAGTACTTC.

The CDR3 loop is CASSPPDRGRYEQYF. CDR3 sequence (DNA): TGTGCCAGCTCACCACCGGACAGGGGAAGATACGAGCAGTACTTC. The rearrangement uses TRBV18 and TRBJ2-7, with TRBD1 matching 9 bases. Germline assignment: CDR1 KGHSH and CDR2 LQKENI. The V segment lost 0 bases and the J segment 4 bases; nucleotides outside the gene matches: 4. The CDR3 is made up of 15 amino acids.

This clonotype was counted at least ten times. This chain uses TRBV12-3 or TRBV12-4 with TRBJ1-2, with D unresolved. V dropped 7 bases and J dropped 4 bases, with 16 bases sitting between them. The CDR3 is 14 amino acids. CDR3 bases: TGTGCCAGCACCCCGACCGGGTTTACCTATGGCTACACCTTC. This codes for CASTPTGFTYGYTF.

This clonotype appeared many times. The V and J genes are TRBV7-9 and TRBJ1-6; 8 bases match TRBD1. Germline V gives CDR1 SEHNR, CDR2 FQNEAQ (reference sequence). V shed 5 bases, J shed 8 bases, and the junction held 8 bases outside the gene matches. The CDR3 runs to 15 residues. The CDR3 DNA reads as TGTGCCAGCAGCAAGGGACAGGTGAGGGATTCACCCCTCCACTTT. It is translated as CASSKGQVRDSPLHF.

There are a few counts of this clonotype. The CDR3 DNA is TGCGCCAGCAGCCAAGTCGGGGGGACTGAAGCTTTCTTT. Amino acid sequence: CASSQVGGTEAFF. The V and J genes are TRBV4-3 and TRBJ1-1; possible D gene TRBD1, 5 bases. The ends were cut back, 1 base at V and 5 bases at J, with 8 bases in the middle. CDR1 and CDR2 from the germline V gene are LGHNA and YSLEER. The CDR3 contains 13 residues.

About this clonotype itself: An end of the junction does not agree with germline; a read error may underlie this. The chain carries TRBV5-1 and TRBJ2-3; possible D gene TRBD2, 7 bases. The CDR3 is 13 residues long. Germline lookup yields CDR1 SGHRS and CDR2 YFSETQ. CDR3: CASSLEGGGTRNF. The CDR3 region has the DNA TGCGCCAGCAGCTTGGAAGGGGGGGGAACCCGTAATTTT.

This clonotype was observed at least ten times. Compared with germline, one end of the junction differs, possibly owing to a read error. The chain uses TRBV29-1 and TRBJ2-2; perhaps TRBD1 as D (5 bases). The germline V gene has CDR1 SQVTM and CDR2 ANQGSEA. CDR3 length equals 14 residues. The CDR3 DNA follows: TGCAGCGTGGGGTCACCAGGGAACGCCGGGGAGCTGTTTTTT. It is translated as CSVGSPGNAGELFF.

The rearrangement uses TRBV19 and TRBJ1-1; no firm D call. Germline loops: CDR1 LNHDA, CDR2 SQIVND (reference sequence). With 6 bases removed from V and 3 bases from J, the gap between germline ends came to 8 bases. The CDR3 runs 12 residues. CDR3 nucleotides: TGTGCCAGTAGCGAAAGACACACTGAAGCTTTCTTT. Amino acid sequence: CASSERHTEAFF. The whole variable domain, remainder taken from reference TRBV19 and TRBJ1-1, is DGGITQSPKYLFRKEGQNVTLSCEQNLNHDAMYWYRQDPGQGLRLIYYSQIVNDFQKGDIAEGYSVSREKKESFPLTVTSAQKNPTAFYLCASSERHTEAFFGQGTRLTVV.

This clonotype occurred a few times. This chain links TRBV27 with TRBJ2-7; tentative D call: TRBD1 (6 bases). CDR3 size: 13 residues. Germline CDR1 reads MNHEY; CDR2 reads SMNVEV (reference sequence). The V end was cut by 7 bases, the J end by 7 bases, with 17 bases between. The CDR3 reads CASKYLGAGEQYF. The CDR3, as DNA: TGTGCCAGCAAGTATCTGGGGGCCGGTGAGCAGTACTTC.

In its sample, this clonotype was seen a few times. Here the CDR3 reads CASKPGTGVNSPLHF. As DNA, the CDR3 is TGTGCCAGCAAGCCCGGGACAGGGGTTAATTCACCCCTCCACTTT. The genes are TRBV12-3 or TRBV12-4 and TRBJ1-6, with TRBD1 matching 10 bases. J was trimmed by 6 bases and V by 7 bases; bases with no gene match: 6. This CDR3 has 15 residues.

V is TRBV18 and J is TRBJ2-2, with TRBD1 matching 7 bases. The CDR3 totals 15 residues. Trimming removed 0 bases from V and 13 bases from J; junction bases left unmatched: 11. Germline V CDR1 and CDR2: KGHSH, LQKENI. DNA of the CDR3: TGTGCCAGCTCACCACCGGTCGCCAGGGGGAAGGGGCTGTTTTTT. This codes for CASSPPVARGKGLFF. The variable domain in full, with the rest retrieved from reference TRBV18 and TRBJ2-2, is NAGVMQNPRHLVRRRGQEARLRCSPMKGHSHVYWYRQLPEEGLKFMVYLQKENIIDESGMPKERFSAEFPKEGPSILRIQQVVRGDSAAYFCASSPPVARGKGLFFGEGSRLTVL.

This clonotype was observed at least ten times. The rearrangement links TRBV7-2 to TRBJ2-7; possibly TRBD2 for D (6 bases). Trimming cost V 1 base and J 3 bases, with 10 bases left between them. CDR1 is SGHTA and CDR2 is FQGNSA in the germline V gene. The CDR3 covers 14 residues. CDR3 sequence: CASSLGLAFYEQYF. The CDR3 nucleotides are TGTGCCAGCAGCTTAGGTCTAGCGTTCTACGAGCAGTACTTC.

This clonotype was counted many times. This chain joins TRBV19 and TRBJ2-1, with a weak D call TRBD2 (5 bases). The CDR3 covers 15 residues. CDR1 is LNHDA, CDR2 SQIVND, per germline (reference sequence). V was clipped by 5 bases and J by 10 bases, with 21 bases between them. The CDR3 reads CASSQGLLGWGEQFF. The CDR3 region has the DNA TGTGCCAGTAGTCAAGGACTCCTGGGGTGGGGAGAGCAGTTCTTC.

The rearrangement uses TRBV24-1 and TRBJ2-2; 8 positions match TRBD2. Trimming cost V 4 bases and J 4 bases; bases outside gene matches: 7. The germline V gene has CDR1 KGHDR and CDR2 SFDVKD. The CDR3 runs to 16 residues. The CDR3: CATSDSFGGVTGELFF. The CDR3 bases are TGTGCCACCAGTGACTCCTTCGGGGGGGTCACCGGGGAGCTGTTTTTT.

This clonotype has at least ten counts. This chain links TRBV5-1 with TRBJ1-5; tentatively, D is TRBD1 (5 bases). The germline CDR1 and CDR2 sequences are SGHRS and YFSETQ. Deletions cut 4 bases from V and 7 bases from J, with 12 bases between. The CDR3 covers 13 residues. Here the CDR3 DNA reads TGCGCCAGCAGCCCAACGACAGACCAGCCCCAGCATTTT. It specifies CASSPTTDQPQHF.

On this clonotype: This may stem from a read error, because a much larger clone lies one nucleotide away. The chain employs TRBV2 and TRBJ1-2; possibly TRBD1 for D (5 bases). The CDR3 is 14 amino acids. Germline CDR1 reads SNHLY; CDR2 reads FYNNEI. In nucleotides, the CDR3 is TGTGCCAGCCCCCCTGGGGAGAGGGGATATGTCTACACCTTC. Its translation is CASPPGERGYVYTF.